These 13 T cell receptor beta chains share one sample of origin, sequenced in a study of blood T cells in healthy people across ages. A second PCR, run for about 7 to 11 cycles, used a sample-barcoded 5' primer plus a J-beta primer mix. Via MiXCR, TCRdb re-called the 5' RACE reads, giving one row per CDR3 protein. The data contain about 780,000 distinct CDR3 sequences, 46% of them singletons. Sequencing was performed on blood. These TCRs come from a man at least 80 years old in good health.

This clonotype has more than one count but fewer than ten. J is TRBJ1-1 and V is TRBV29-1, with TRBD1 matching over 7 bases. J lost 5 bases, V lost 7 bases, and 7 bases had no gene match. There are 12 residues in the CDR3. Germline CDR1 SQVTM, CDR2 ANQGSEA. The CDR3 loop is CSARDSGTEAFF. The DNA of the CDR3 is TGCAGCGCCCGGGACAGTGGGACTGAAGCTTTCTTT.

The chain combines TRBV24-1 with TRBJ2-3; D possibly corresponds to TRBD2 (5 bases). Germline CDR1 KGHDR, CDR2 SFDVKD. The CDR3 contains 13 residues. Trimming shortened V by 3 bases and J by 4 bases, and 7 bases separated the two germline ends. The CDR3 DNA reads as TGTGCCACCAGTGATGGACTGGCAGATACGCAGTATTTT. Its translation: CATSDGLADTQYF.

The chain recombines TRBV20-1 with TRBJ2-1; 12 bases are shared with TRBD2. Germline CDR1 is DFQATT and CDR2 is SNEGSKA (reference sequence). V dropped 0 bases and J dropped 9; count of bases not matched to a gene: 9. This CDR3 is 16 amino acids long. The DNA of the CDR3 is TGCAGTGCTAGAGAACCGACTAGCGGGAGTGTGGTTGAGCAGTTCTTC. The encoded protein is CSAREPTSGSVVEQFF.

This chain joins TRBV20-1 and TRBJ1-2, with D possibly TRBD1 on 5 matching bases. The V and J ends lost 1 base and 3 bases respectively, with 15 bases between them. This CDR3 is 15 amino acids long. Germline V gene data show CDR1 as DFQATT and CDR2 as SNEGSKA (reference sequence). The CDR3, as DNA: TGCAGTGCTAGAGTGGGCGGGGACCGCTACTATGGCTACACCTTC. Translated, it gives CSARVGGDRYYGYTF.

On this clonotype: The conserved phenylalanine or tryptophan is not found at the CDR3 terminus, so this likely reflects a read error. The genes are TRBV12-3 or TRBV12-4 and TRBJ2-1; 14 nucleotides agree with TRBD2. The CDR3 is made up of 17 amino acids. V lost 5 bases, J lost 5 bases, and 8 bases stayed unmatched. This CDR3 is CASSPTSGRALNNEQFS. CDR3 nucleotide sequence: TGTGCCAGCAGTCCGACTAGCGGGAGGGCTCTCAACAATGAGCAGTTCTCC.

The chain carries TRBV7-2 and TRBJ2-1, with 9 bases fitting TRBD2. The DNA end favors TRBJ2-7, so the J call may be wrong. This CDR3 is 17 amino acids long. Per the germline V gene, CDR1 is SGHTA and CDR2 is FQGNSA. The CDR3 DNA sequence: TGTGCCAGCAGCTCCACCAATAGCGGGGGTCTTTACAATGAGCAGTACTTC. Residues: CASSSTNSGGLYNEQYF.

Regarding this clonotype: The germline gene is not matched at one end of the junction; a read error may be the cause. The genes are TRBV20-1 and TRBJ2-4, with D uncertain. The closer fit of TRBJ2-5 to the DNA end suggests the J call may be wrong. The length of the CDR3 is 13 residues. Germline V gene lookup returns CDR1 DFQATT and CDR2 SNEGSKA (reference sequence). CDR3 region: CSASRSIQGTQYF. As DNA, the CDR3 is TGCAGTGCTAGTCGCAGCATCCAAGGGACCCAGTACTTC.

Regarding this clonotype: Sequence at one end of the junction differs from germline and may be a read error. The rearrangement uses TRBV27 and TRBJ2-7, with TRBD2 as a possible D gene (7 bases). The CDR3 runs to 16 residues. CDR1 is MNHEY, CDR2 SMNVEV, per germline (reference sequence). The CDR3 loop is CACSLSYTGTTYEQYF. CDR3 sequence (DNA): TGTGCCTGCAGTTTATCGTACACAGGGACTACCTACGAGCAGTACTTC.

In regard to this clonotype: One end of the junction is discordant with germline, which a read error may explain. This chain connects TRBV7-2 to TRBJ2-1; D remains ambiguous. CDR1 is SGHTA, CDR2 FQGNSA, per germline. The CDR3 has 12 amino acids. This CDR3 reads CANSDPYNEQFF. CDR3 coding DNA: TGTGCCAACAGCGACCCCTACAATGAGCAGTTCTTC.

The chain combines TRBV29-1 with TRBJ2-5, with a tentative D call TRBD1 (6 bases). The V gene lost 3 bases and the J gene lost 4 bases, with 12 bases spanning the gap. The CDR3 sequence is 13 residues long. In germline, CDR1 is SQVTM, CDR2 ANQGSEA. CDR3 sequence: CSVDSGALETQYF. CDR3 nucleotide sequence: TGCAGCGTTGATTCAGGGGCCTTAGAGACCCAGTACTTC.

Worth noting for this clonotype: This may come from a read error, since a much larger clone is one base off. The chain joins TRBV7-8 to TRBJ2-1, with D perhaps TRBD1 (5 bases). The V end lost 5 bases, the J end lost 0 bases, and 14 bases lay between the germline ends. CDR3 length: 16 amino acids. CDR1 and CDR2 (germline): SGHVS, FQNEAQ. The CDR3: CASSPWGGGSYNEQFF. For the CDR3, the DNA is TGTGCCAGCAGCCCGTGGGGCGGTGGCTCCTACAATGAGCAGTTCTTC.

The chain recombines TRBV7-3 with TRBJ2-5; TRBD2 matches at 15 bases. V lost 0 bases and J lost 1; bases outside the gene matches: 6. Germline values: CDR1 SGHTA, CDR2 FQGTGA. This CDR3 is built from 19 residues. The CDR3 protein is CASSLTLGTSGRFQETQYF. As DNA, the CDR3 is TGTGCCAGCAGCTTAACGTTAGGGACTAGCGGGAGGTTCCAAGAGACCCAGTACTTC. The entire variable domain, with the rest obtained from reference TRBV7-3 and TRBJ2-5, is as follows: GAGVSQTPSNKVTEKGKYVELRCDPISGHTALYWYRQSLGQGPEFLIYFQGTGAADDSGLPNDRFFAVRPEGSVSTLKIQRTERGDSAVYLCASSLTLGTSGRFQETQYFGPGTRLLVL.

This chain joins TRBV6-1 and TRBJ1-1; 11 nucleotides match TRBD1. Germline assignment: CDR1 MNHNS and CDR2 SASEGT. The CDR3 has 15 residues. V dropped 5 bases and J dropped 6; count of bases not matched to a gene: 8. CDR3 nucleotides: TGTGCCAGCAGTACCCAGGGACAGGGGGTGGCTGAAGCTTTCTTT. Its translation: CASSTQGQGVAEAFF.